The 21 T cell receptor beta chains below all came from one sample that was sequenced in a study of beta chain features in type 1 diabetes. Study-wide results and limits: Shortening that was moderate but significant affected the TCRB CDR3s of Type 1 diabetes patients in all four CD4+ subsets.

These receptors' antigens are unknown. The isolated RNA, all of it, was reverse transcribed, so expressed TCRB transcripts were what got sequenced. The repertoire was sequenced with immunoSEQ multiplex PCR; TCRdb's copy has only in-frame clones and lacks some. The sample carries 150,000 to 200,000 clones, roughly 60% recorded once. The sample taken for sequencing was naive CD4+ T cells from blood. Receptors originate from a young man with type 1 diabetes.

This clone has a handful of counts. V and J are TRBV30 and TRBJ2-4; no reliable D call. The CDR3 contains 14 residues. CDR1 and CDR2 from the germline V gene are GTSNPN and SVGIG (reference sequence). V was trimmed by 4 bases and J by 0 bases, leaving 10 bases between them. The DNA of the CDR3 is TGTGCCTGGACTGAGGAACTAGCCAAAAACATTCAGTACTTC. It specifies CAWTEELAKNIQYF.

This rearrangement joins TRBV7-2 to TRBJ2-1; D ambiguous. The germline V gene encodes CDR1 SGHTA and CDR2 FQGNSA. Trimming took off 5 bases at V and 8 bases at J, with 19 bases between the two ends. There are 15 residues in the CDR3. CDR3 residues: CASSTRALPLDEQFF. The CDR3 DNA reads TGTGCCAGCAGCACGCGCGCCCTCCCGCTCGATGAGCAGTTCTTC. Full variable domain (remainder filled in from reference TRBV7-2 and TRBJ2-1): GAGVSQSPSNKVTEKGKDVELRCDPISGHTALYWYRQSLGQGLEFLIYFQGNSAPDKSGLPSDRFSAERTGGSVSTLTIQRTQQEDSAVYLCASSTRALPLDEQFFGPGTRLTVL.

The chain joins TRBV19 to TRBJ2-1; D ambiguous. CDR1 is LNHDA and CDR2 is SQIVND in the germline V gene (reference sequence). Trimming shortened V by 3 bases and J by 5 bases, and 8 bases separated the two germline ends. This CDR3 has 13 residues. In DNA form, the CDR3 reads TGTGCCAGTAGTATCTTACAGCACAATGAGCAGTTCTTC. It translates to CASSILQHNEQFF.

This chain links TRBV6-1 with TRBJ2-1; D gene unclear. Germline CDR1 reads MNHNS; CDR2 reads SASEGT. The CDR3 consists of 11 residues. Trimming removed 6 bases from V and 4 bases from J, with 4 bases in between. In DNA, the CDR3 is TGTGCCAGCAGAGAATACAATGAGCAGTTCTTC. This translates into CASREYNEQFF.

The genes are TRBV29-1 and TRBJ2-7; TRBD1 matches at 7 bases. The V gene end was trimmed by 4 bases and the J gene end by 0 bases; junction bases not matched to a gene: 12. The CDR3 is made up of 16 amino acids. Germline-derived CDR1 and CDR2 are SQVTM and ANQGSEA. The CDR3: CSVGSGGDSYSYEQYF. In nucleotides, the CDR3 is TGCAGCGTTGGGTCAGGGGGAGACTCCTACTCCTACGAGCAGTACTTC.

This clone occurred a few times. CDR3 coding DNA: TGTGCCTGGAGTCCGGACAGGTCTGGCTACACCTTC. Protein sequence: CAWSPDRSGYTF. This chain uses TRBV30 with TRBJ1-2; 7 bases map to TRBD1. The CDR3 has 12 amino acids. J was trimmed by 7 bases and V by 2 bases; bases with no gene match: 4. The V gene's germline CDR1 is GTSNPN and CDR2 SVGIG (reference sequence).

The J gene is TRBJ2-3, the V gene TRBV4-3, with D hard to call. V was clipped by 0 bases and J by 1 base, with 8 bases between them. This CDR3 spans 15 amino acids. Germline CDR1 reads LGHNA; CDR2 reads YSLEER. The CDR3 loop reads CASSQDSFRTDTQYF. In DNA, the CDR3 is TGCGCCAGCAGCCAAGACTCGTTCCGCACAGATACGCAGTATTTT.

V usage is TRBV29-1 and J usage is TRBJ2-3; perhaps TRBD2 as D (5 bases). The length of the CDR3 is 13 residues. From germline, CDR1 is SQVTM and CDR2 ANQGSEA. V was shortened by 4 bases and J by 5 bases, with 13 bases between the two germline ends. The CDR3 nucleotides are TGCAGCGTTGGAGGAGGCGCGGGAGATACGCAGTATTTT. Encoded protein: CSVGGGAGDTQYF.

The chain couples TRBV9 to TRBJ2-5, with 10 bases identical to TRBD2. CDR3 length: 18 amino acids. The germline CDR1 and CDR2 sequences are SGDLS and YYNGEE. The trim removed 0 bases at V and 2 bases at J, leaving 10 bases unmatched. The CDR3 DNA sequence: TGTGCCAGCAGCGTAGGCTTCGTGTCTAGCGGGGGTCAAGAGACCCAGTACTTC. It codes for CASSVGFVSSGGQETQYF.

This clone was observed a handful of times. Other DNA sequences within the sample encode an identical CDR3. The chain has TRBV29-1 and TRBJ2-3; no firm D call. CDR1 is SQVTM, CDR2 ANQGSEA, per germline. Trimming shortened V by 3 bases and J by 7 bases, and 5 bases separated the two germline ends. There are 10 residues in the CDR3. The CDR3 protein is CSVEENTQYF. Here the CDR3 DNA reads TGCAGCGTTGAGGAGAATACGCAGTATTTT.

This chain joins TRBV30 and TRBJ1-5; 10 bases are a match to TRBD1. The V gene's germline CDR1 is GTSNPN and CDR2 SVGIG (reference sequence). Trimming at V came to 2 bases and at J to 6 bases, leaving 7 bases not matched to a gene. The CDR3 length is 15 residues. The CDR3 sequence is CAWSPDRGRLQPQHF. The CDR3 nucleotides read TGTGCCTGGAGTCCTGACAGGGGGCGTCTTCAGCCCCAGCATTTT.

CDR3 nucleotides: TGCGCCAGCAACTCCGTGGGGGACGGAGAGACCCAGTACTTC. It translates to CASNSVGDGETQYF. This chain joins TRBV5-1 and TRBJ2-5; D possibly uses TRBD1 or TRBD2 (5 bases each). V dropped 6 bases and J dropped 4 bases, with 16 bases sitting between them. In germline, CDR1 is SGHRS, CDR2 YFSETQ. The CDR3 has 14 residues.

The chain recombines TRBV30 with TRBJ1-1; D call uncertain. Germline CDR1 is GTSNPN and CDR2 is SVGIG (reference sequence). CDR3 length equals 13 residues. V was clipped by 0 bases and J by 4 bases, with 9 bases between them. Here the CDR3 DNA reads TGTGCCTGGAGTGTAAACCGTGTCACTGAAGCTTTCTTT. This encodes CAWSVNRVTEAFF.

CDR3 sequence (DNA): TGTGCCAGCAGCTGGACAGGCGGTACTAATTCACCCCTCCACTTT. Its protein product is CASSWTGGTNSPLHF. The V call is TRBV28, the J call TRBJ1-6; TRBD1 aligns across 7 bases. CDR1 and CDR2 (germline): MDHEN, SYDVKM. The ends lost 6 bases at V and 6 bases at J; junction bases unmatched: 8. CDR3 length: 15 amino acids.

The chain recombines TRBV29-1 with TRBJ2-2, with 11 bases aligning to TRBD1. The trim removed 7 bases at V and 4 bases at J, leaving 5 bases unmatched. The CDR3 spans 14 residues. Looked up from germline, CDR1 is SQVTM and CDR2 is ANQGSEA. This CDR3 is CSAPGQGGTGELFF. CDR3 bases: TGCAGCGCACCGGGACAGGGGGGCACCGGGGAGCTGTTTTTT.

The sample holds a few counts of this clone. The rearrangement uses TRBV7-2 and TRBJ2-5; TRBD1 aligns across 8 bases. Per germline, CDR1 SGHTA and CDR2 FQGNSA. V trimming: 3 bases; J trimming: 6 bases; junction bases outside the gene matches: 9. This CDR3 has 15 amino acids. The CDR3 protein is CASSFGQGGGKTQYF. CDR3 in DNA: TGTGCCAGCAGCTTCGGACAGGGAGGAGGGAAGACCCAGTACTTC.

V is TRBV18 and J is TRBJ2-7, with TRBD2 as a possible D gene (6 bases). Per the germline V gene, CDR1 is KGHSH and CDR2 is LQKENI. The CDR3 has 13 residues. V lost 3 bases and J 2 bases, leaving 8 bases between the germline ends. In DNA, the CDR3 is TGTGCCAGCTCACCTGGACTAACCTACGAGCAGTACTTC. This sequence encodes CASSPGLTYEQYF.

This clone was seen once. The chain employs TRBV29-1 and TRBJ1-1; TRBD1 agrees at 7 bases. The CDR3 spans 15 residues. Germline V gives CDR1 SQVTM, CDR2 ANQGSEA. V lost 1 base and J lost 1; bases outside the gene matches: 6. The CDR3 coding sequence is TGCAGCGTTGAAGGCGCAGGACAGGAGAACACTGAAGCTTTCTTT. Encoded protein: CSVEGAGQENTEAFF.

There are a few counts of this clone. This chain uses TRBV30 with TRBJ2-5; the match to TRBD2 covers 11 bases. Germline V lookup: CDR1 GTSNPN, CDR2 SVGIG (reference sequence). There are 14 residues in the CDR3. J lost 5 bases, V lost 5 bases, and 7 bases had no gene match. The CDR3 reads CAWALAGGTETQYF. The CDR3, as DNA: TGTGCCTGGGCCCTAGCGGGGGGAACTGAGACCCAGTACTTC.

This chain joins TRBV5-1 and TRBJ2-3; 11 bases match TRBD2. From germline, CDR1 is SGHRS and CDR2 YFSETQ. Losses at the gene ends were 2 bases for V and 11 bases for J; bases not matched to a gene: 10. This CDR3 has 15 amino acids. The CDR3 here is CASSFNAGLAEEQYF. Written as DNA, the CDR3 is TGCGCCAGCAGCTTTAACGCGGGACTAGCGGAGGAGCAGTATTTT.

A word on this clone: The same CDR3 arises from other DNA sequences in this sample as well. This chain connects TRBV20-1 to TRBJ2-5; D unresolved. The V and J ends lost 1 base and 5 bases respectively, with 2 bases between them. The CDR3 has 10 amino acids. CDR1 is DFQATT and CDR2 is SNEGSKA in the germline V gene (reference sequence). CDR3 region: CSARVETQYF. CDR3 sequence (DNA): TGCAGTGCTAGAGTTGAGACCCAGTACTTC.